This T cell receptor (beta chain) was sequenced in a study of cytomegalovirus exposure and HLA in healthy donors. The study sampled nominally healthy donors, though unrecorded immune exposures were likely. The CDR3 has 14 residues. V shed 3 bases and J 5 bases; nucleotides not matched to a gene: 1. The germline V gene has CDR1 KGHSH and CDR2 LQKENI. Primers: 60 Vbeta forward and 13 Jbeta reverse. The data were produced by immunoSEQ multiplex PCR, yet TCRdb's version contains in-frame clones alone and is incomplete. This repertoire includes 140,000 to 150,000 clones. Study-wide results and caveats: A later analysis showed HLA-associated TCR beta chains outstripping equally common others in clonal expansion.

A note on this clone: What it recognizes is unknown.

Source material: PBMCs. This receptor was identified in a woman between 45 and 60 years old in good health and CMV-seronegative. The chain combines TRBV18 with TRBJ2-4, with 10 bases lining up with TRBD1. CDR3 region: CASSPGTGENIQYF. In nucleotides, the CDR3 is TGTGCCAGCTCACCTGGGACAGGGGAAAACATTCAGTACTTC.